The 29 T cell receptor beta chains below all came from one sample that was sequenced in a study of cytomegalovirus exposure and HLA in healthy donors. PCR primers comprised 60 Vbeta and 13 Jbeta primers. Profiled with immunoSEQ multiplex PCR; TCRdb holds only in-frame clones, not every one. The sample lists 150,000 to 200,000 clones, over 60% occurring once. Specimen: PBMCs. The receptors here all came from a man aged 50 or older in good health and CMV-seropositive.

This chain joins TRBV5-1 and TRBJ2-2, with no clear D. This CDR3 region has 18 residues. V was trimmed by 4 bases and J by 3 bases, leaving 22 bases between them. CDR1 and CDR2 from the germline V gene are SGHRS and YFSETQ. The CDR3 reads CASSPGFYAHNHTGELFF. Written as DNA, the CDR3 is TGCGCCAGCAGCCCGGGTTTTTACGCCCACAACCACACCGGGGAGCTGTTTTTT.

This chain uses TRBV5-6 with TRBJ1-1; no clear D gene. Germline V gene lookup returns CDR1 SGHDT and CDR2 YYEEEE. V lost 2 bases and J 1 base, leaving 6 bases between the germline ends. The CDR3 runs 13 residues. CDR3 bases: TGTGCCAGCAGCTTCGGGGAGAACACTGAAGCTTTCTTT. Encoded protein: CASSFGENTEAFF.

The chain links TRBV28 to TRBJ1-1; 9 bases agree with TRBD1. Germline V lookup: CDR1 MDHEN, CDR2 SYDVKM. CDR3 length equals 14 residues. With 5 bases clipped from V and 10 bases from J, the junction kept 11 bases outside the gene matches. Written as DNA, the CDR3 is TGTGCCAGCAGTCAAGAAGGGACAGGGCGGTTAGCTTTCTTT. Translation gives CASSQEGTGRLAFF. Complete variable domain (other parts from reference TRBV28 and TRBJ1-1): DVKVTQSSRYLVKRTGEKVFLECVQDMDHENMFWYRQDPGLGLRLIYFSYDVKMKEKGDIPEGYSVSREKKERFSLILESASTNQTSMYLCASSQEGTGRLAFFGQGTRLTVV.

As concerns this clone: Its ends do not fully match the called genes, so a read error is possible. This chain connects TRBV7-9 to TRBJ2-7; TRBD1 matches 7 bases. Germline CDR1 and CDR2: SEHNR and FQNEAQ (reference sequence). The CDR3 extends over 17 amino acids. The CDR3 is CSSSLEFSGQISYEQYF. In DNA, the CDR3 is TGTTCCAGCAGCTTAGAGTTTTCGGGACAGATTTCCTACGAGCAGTACTTC.

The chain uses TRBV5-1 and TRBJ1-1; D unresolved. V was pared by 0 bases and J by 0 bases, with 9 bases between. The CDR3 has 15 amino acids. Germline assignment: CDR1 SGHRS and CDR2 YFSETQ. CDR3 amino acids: CASSLGRGMNTEAFF. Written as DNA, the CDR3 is TGCGCCAGCAGCTTGGGGAGAGGTATGAACACTGAAGCTTTCTTT. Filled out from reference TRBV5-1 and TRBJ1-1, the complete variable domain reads KAGVTQTPRYLIKTRGQQVTLSCSPISGHRSVSWYQQTPGQGLQFLFEYFSETQRNKGNFPGRFSGRQFSNSRSEMNVSTLELGDSALYLCASSLGRGMNTEAFFGQGTRLTVV.

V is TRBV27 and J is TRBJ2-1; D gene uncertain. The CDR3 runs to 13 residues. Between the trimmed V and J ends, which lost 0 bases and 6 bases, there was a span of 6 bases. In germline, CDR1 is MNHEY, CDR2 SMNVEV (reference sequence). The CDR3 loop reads CASSLSSFNEQFF. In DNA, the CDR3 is TGTGCCAGCAGTTTATCGTCGTTCAATGAGCAGTTCTTC.

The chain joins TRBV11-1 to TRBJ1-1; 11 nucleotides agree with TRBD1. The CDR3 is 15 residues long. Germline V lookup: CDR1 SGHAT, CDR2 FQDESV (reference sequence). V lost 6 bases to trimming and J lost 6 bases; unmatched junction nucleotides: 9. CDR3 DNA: TGTGCCAGCAGGGCCGGGACAGGGGGTATCGCTGAAGCTTTCTTT. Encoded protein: CASRAGTGGIAEAFF.

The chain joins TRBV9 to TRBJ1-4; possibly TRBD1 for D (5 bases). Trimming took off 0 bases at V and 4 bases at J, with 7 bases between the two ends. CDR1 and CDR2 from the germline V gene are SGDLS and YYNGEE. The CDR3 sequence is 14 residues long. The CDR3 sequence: CASSVGQFNEKLFF. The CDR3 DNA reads TGTGCCAGCAGCGTAGGACAGTTTAATGAAAAACTGTTTTTT.

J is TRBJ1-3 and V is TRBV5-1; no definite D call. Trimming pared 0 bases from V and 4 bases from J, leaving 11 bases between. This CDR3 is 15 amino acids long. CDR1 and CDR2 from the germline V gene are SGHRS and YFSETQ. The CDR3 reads CASSLAELPGNTIYF. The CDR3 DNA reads TGCGCCAGCAGCTTGGCCGAGTTACCAGGAAACACCATATATTTT.

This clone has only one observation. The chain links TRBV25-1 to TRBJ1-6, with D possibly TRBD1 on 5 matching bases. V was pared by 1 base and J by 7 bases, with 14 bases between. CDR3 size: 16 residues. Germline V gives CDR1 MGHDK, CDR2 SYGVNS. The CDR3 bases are TGTGCCAGCAGTGAATCGGTCGGACAAGCAAATTCACCCCTCCACTTT. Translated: CASSESVGQANSPLHF. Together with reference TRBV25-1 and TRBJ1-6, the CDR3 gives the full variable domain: EADIYQTPRYLVIGTGKKITLECSQTMGHDKMYWYQQDPGMELHLIHYSYGVNSTEKGDLSSESTVSRIRTEHFPLTLESARPSHTSQYLCASSESVGQANSPLHFGNGTRLTVT.

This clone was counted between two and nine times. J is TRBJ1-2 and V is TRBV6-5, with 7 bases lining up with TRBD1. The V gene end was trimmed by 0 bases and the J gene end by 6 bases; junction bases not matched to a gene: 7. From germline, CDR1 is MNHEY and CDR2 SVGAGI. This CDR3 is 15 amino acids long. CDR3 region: CASSYSGQRGHGYTF. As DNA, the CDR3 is TGTGCCAGCAGTTACTCGGGACAGAGGGGTCATGGCTACACCTTC.

This chain's CDR3 is CASSTDRVKPQHF. The CDR3 region has the DNA TGTGCCAGTAGTACGGACAGGGTTAAGCCCCAGCATTTT. V usage is TRBV19 and J usage is TRBJ1-5; 8 bases match TRBD1. The CDR3 is made up of 13 amino acids. V was pared by 4 bases and J by 8 bases, with 4 bases of the junction left unmatched. Germline CDR1 is LNHDA and CDR2 is SQIVND (reference sequence).

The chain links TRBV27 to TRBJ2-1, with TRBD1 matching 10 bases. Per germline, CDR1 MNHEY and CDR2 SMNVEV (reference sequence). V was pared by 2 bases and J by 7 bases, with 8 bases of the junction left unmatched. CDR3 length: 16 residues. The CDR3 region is CASSLMRQGAWNEQFF. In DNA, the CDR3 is TGTGCCAGCAGTTTAATGCGACAGGGGGCATGGAATGAGCAGTTCTTC.

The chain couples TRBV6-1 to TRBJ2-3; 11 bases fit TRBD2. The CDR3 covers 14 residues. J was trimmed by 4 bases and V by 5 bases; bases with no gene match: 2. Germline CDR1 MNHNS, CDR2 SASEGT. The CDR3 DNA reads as TGTGCCAGCAGTCTTAGCGGGGGGGCAGATACGCAGTATTTT. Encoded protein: CASSLSGGADTQYF.

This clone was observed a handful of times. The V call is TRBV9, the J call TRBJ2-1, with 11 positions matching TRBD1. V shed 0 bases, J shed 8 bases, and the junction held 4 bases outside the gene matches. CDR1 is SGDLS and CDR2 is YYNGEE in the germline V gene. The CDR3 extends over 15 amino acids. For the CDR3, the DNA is TGTGCCAGCAGCGTAGAAGGACAGGGGGCCGATGAGCAGTTCTTC. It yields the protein CASSVEGQGADEQFF.

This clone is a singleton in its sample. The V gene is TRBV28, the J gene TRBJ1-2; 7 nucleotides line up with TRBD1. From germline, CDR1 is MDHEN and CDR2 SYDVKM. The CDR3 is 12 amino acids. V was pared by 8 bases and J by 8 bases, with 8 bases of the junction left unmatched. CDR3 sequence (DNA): TGTGCCAGCTGGCAGGGGGGTTTCGGCTACACCTTC. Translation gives CASWQGGFGYTF.

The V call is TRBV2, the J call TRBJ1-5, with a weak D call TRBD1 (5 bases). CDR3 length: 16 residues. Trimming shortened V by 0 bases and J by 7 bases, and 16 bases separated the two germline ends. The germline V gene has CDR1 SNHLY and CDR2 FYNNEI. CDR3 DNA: TGTGCCAGCAGTGAAGCGCTTCGGTGGAGGGGACAGCCCCAGCATTTT. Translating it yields CASSEALRWRGQPQHF.

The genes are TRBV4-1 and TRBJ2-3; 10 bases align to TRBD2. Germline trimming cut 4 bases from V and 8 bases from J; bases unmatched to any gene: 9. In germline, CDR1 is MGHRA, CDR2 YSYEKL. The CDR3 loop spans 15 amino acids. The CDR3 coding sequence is TGCGCCAGCAGCCTCGAAGCGGGGGGGCCGGGTACGCAGTATTTT. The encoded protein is CASSLEAGGPGTQYF.

The CDR3 spells CASSPTSGVYIQYF. The CDR3 nucleotides are TGTGCCAGCAGCCCGACTAGCGGGGTATACATTCAGTACTTC. The chain links TRBV6-5 to TRBJ2-4, with 11 bases that match TRBD2. CDR3 length: 14 amino acids. Germline V lookup: CDR1 MNHEY, CDR2 SVGAGI. Losses at the gene ends were 6 bases for V and 8 bases for J; bases not matched to a gene: 6.

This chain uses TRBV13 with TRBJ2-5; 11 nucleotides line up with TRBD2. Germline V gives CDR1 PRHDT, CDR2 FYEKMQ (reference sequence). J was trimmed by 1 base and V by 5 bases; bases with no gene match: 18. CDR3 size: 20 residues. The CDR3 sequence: CASSPNPTSGGATPQETQYF. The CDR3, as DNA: TGTGCCAGCAGCCCAAACCCCACTAGCGGGGGAGCTACCCCCCAAGAGACCCAGTACTTC.

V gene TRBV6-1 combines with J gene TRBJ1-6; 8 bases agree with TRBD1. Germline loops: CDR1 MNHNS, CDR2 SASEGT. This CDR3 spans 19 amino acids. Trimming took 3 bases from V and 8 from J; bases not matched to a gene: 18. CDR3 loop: CASSEGAKGQVKIDSPLHF. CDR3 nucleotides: TGTGCCAGCAGTGAGGGGGCCAAGGGACAGGTGAAAATTGATTCACCCCTCCACTTT.

CDR3 nucleotide sequence: TGCGCCAGCAGGCGCGGCGTTGAAGCTTTCTTT. The encoded protein is CASRRGVEAFF. This chain joins TRBV5-1 and TRBJ1-1; D gene unclear. The CDR3 is made up of 11 amino acids. V was pared by 5 bases and J by 7 bases, with 9 bases between. The germline V gene has CDR1 SGHRS and CDR2 YFSETQ.

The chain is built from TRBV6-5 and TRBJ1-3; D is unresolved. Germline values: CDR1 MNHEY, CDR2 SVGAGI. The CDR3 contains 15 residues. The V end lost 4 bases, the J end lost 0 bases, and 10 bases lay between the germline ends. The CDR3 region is CASSLWRGSGNTIYF. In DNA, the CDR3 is TGTGCCAGCAGTTTGTGGCGGGGCTCTGGAAACACCATATATTTT.

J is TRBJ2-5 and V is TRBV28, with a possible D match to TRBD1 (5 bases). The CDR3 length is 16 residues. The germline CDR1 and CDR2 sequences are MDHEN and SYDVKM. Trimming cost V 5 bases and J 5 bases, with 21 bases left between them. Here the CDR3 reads CASSPPIQGLGETQYF. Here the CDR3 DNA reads TGTGCCAGCAGTCCGCCAATTCAGGGTCTCGGGGAGACCCAGTACTTC.

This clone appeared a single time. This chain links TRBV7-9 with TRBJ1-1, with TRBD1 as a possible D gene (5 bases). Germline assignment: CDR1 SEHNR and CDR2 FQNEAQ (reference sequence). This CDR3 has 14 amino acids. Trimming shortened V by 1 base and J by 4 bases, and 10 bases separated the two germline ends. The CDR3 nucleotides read TGTGCCAGCAGCTTAGTTGACAGATCCACTGAAGCTTTCTTT. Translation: CASSLVDRSTEAFF.

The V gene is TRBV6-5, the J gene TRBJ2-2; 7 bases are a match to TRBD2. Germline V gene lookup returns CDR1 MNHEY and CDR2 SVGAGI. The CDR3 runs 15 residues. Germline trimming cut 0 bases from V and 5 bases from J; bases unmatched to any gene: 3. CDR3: CASSYSTGGTGELFF. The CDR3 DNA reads TGTGCCAGCAGTTACTCGACGGGGGGAACCGGGGAGCTGTTTTTT.

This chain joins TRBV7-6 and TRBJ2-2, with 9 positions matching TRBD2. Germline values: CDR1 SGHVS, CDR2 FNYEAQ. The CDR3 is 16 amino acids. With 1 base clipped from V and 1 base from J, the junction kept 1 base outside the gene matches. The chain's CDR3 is CASSLEAGGNTGELFF. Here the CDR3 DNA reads TGTGCCAGCAGCTTAGAAGCGGGGGGGAACACCGGGGAGCTGTTTTTT.

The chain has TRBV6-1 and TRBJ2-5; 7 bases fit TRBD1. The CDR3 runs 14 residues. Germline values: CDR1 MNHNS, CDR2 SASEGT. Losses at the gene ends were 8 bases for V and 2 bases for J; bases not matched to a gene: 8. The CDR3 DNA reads TGTGCCAGCTCCACCGGGACAGCTCAAGAGACCCAGTACTTC. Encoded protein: CASSTGTAQETQYF.

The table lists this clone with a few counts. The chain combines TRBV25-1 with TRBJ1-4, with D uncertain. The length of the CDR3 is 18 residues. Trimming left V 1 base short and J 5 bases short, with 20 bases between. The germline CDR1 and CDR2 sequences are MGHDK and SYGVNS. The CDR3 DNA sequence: TGTGCCAGCAGTGAATGGCCCCCGGAGGAGGGCAGAAATGAAAAACTGTTTTTT. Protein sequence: CASSEWPPEEGRNEKLFF. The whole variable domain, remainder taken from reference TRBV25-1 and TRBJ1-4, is EADIYQTPRYLVIGTGKKITLECSQTMGHDKMYWYQQDPGMELHLIHYSYGVNSTEKGDLSSESTVSRIRTEHFPLTLESARPSHTSQYLCASSEWPPEEGRNEKLFFGSGTQLSVL.